This T cell receptor beta chain is from a study of T-cell reconstitution after alpha-beta-depleted transplantation in children. Unique molecular identifiers were used to barcode this TCRbeta library. TCRdb reprocessed the PCR reads with MiXCR, giving one entry per CDR3 protein. The sample contains under 400,000 distinct CDR3 sequences, approximately 20% of which appear only once. This CDR3 comprises 20 residues. Germline lookup yields CDR1 SGHDT and CDR2 YYEEEE. The J segment lost 0 bases and the V segment lost 4 bases, leaving 18 bases of the junction unmatched. This clonotype occurred a few times. The chain carries TRBV5-6 and TRBJ2-3, with 9 positions matching TRBD2. Sequences were derived from PBMCs, mostly from graft donor cells, sampled 180 days after TCRalphabeta/CD19-depleted stem cell transplant. This TCR was sampled from a male patient aged 10-17 years who had a stem cell transplant for acute lymphoblastic leukemia, so the T cells may come from the graft donor. CDR3 in amino acids: CASSPPAPSGRPPSTDTQYF. CDR3 coding DNA: TGTGCCAGCAGCCCCCCCGCACCCAGCGGGAGGCCCCCTAGCACAGATACGCAGTATTTT.